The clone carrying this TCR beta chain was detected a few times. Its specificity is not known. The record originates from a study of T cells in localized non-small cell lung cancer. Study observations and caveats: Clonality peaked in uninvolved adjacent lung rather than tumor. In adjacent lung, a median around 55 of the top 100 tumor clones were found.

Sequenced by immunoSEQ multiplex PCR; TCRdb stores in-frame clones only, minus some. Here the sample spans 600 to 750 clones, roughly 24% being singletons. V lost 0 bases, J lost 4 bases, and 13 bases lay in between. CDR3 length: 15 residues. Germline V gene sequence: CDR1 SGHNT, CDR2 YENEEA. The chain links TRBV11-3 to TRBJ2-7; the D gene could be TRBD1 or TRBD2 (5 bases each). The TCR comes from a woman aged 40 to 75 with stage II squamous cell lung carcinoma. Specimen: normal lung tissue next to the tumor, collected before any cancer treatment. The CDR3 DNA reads TGTGCCAGCAGCTTAGATACGGGACGGCTTTACGAGCAGTACTTC. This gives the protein CASSLDTGRLYEQYF.